This TCR beta chain was recovered during a study of blood T cell repertoires in COVID-19. Profiled with immunoSEQ multiplex PCR; TCRdb holds only in-frame clones, not every one. The sample carries some 360,000 clones, 88% recorded once. V shed 1 base and J shed 11 bases, with 6 bases lying between them. The CDR3 runs 12 residues. Germline V gene data show CDR1 as SEHNR and CDR2 as FQNEAQ (reference sequence). The sequenced material came from PBMCs or T cells enriched from blood (not recorded which). The sequence came from a young woman who had been exposed to COVID-19. The chain uses TRBV7-9 and TRBJ1-6, with D possibly matching TRBD1 (5 bases). CDR3 protein: CASSLEGAPLHF. The CDR3 DNA reads as TGTGCCAGCAGCTTAGAAGGGGCACCCCTCCACTTT.